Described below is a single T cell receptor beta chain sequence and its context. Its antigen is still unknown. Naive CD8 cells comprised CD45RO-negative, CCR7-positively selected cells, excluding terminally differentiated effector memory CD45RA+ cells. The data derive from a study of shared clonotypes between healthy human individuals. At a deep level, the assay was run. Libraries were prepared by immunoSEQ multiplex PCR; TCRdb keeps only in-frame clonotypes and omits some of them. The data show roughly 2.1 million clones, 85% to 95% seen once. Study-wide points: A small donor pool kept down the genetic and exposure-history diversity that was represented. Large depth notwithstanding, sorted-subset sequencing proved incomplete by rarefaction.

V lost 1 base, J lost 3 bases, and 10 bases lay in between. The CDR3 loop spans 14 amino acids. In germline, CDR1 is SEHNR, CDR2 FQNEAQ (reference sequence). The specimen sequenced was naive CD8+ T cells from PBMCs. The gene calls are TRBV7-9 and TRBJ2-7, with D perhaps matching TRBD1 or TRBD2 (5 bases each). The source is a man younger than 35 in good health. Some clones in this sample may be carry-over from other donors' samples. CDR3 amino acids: CASSLEERGYEQYF. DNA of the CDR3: TGTGCCAGCAGCTTAGAGGAGAGGGGCTACGAGCAGTACTTC.